The 25 T cell receptor beta chains listed next were all sequenced from one sample in a study of shared clonotypes between healthy human individuals. Only in-frame clones appear in the TCRdb table, and some are missing; sequencing was by immunoSEQ multiplex PCR. This table has some 2,100,000 clones, approximately 94% appearing once. The naive CD8 fraction comprised CD45RO-negative cells positively selected for CCR7 and excluded terminally differentiated effector memory CD45RA+ cells. Sequenced sample: naive CD8+ T cells from PBMCs. The receptor source for this set is a man aged 18 to 29 in good health. Some clones in this sample may be carry-over from other donors' samples.

The J gene is TRBJ1-1, the V gene TRBV11-2, with D possibly being TRBD1 (5 bases). Germline V CDR1 and CDR2: SGHAT, FQNNGV. V was pared by 2 bases and J by 2 bases, with 15 bases between. This CDR3 has 16 residues. CDR3 region: CASSLYSRRGNTEAFF. The CDR3, as DNA: TGTGCCAGCAGCTTATATTCCAGGAGGGGTAACACTGAAGCTTTCTTT.

CDR3: CASSWGPSGRALDTQYF. DNA of the CDR3: TGTGCCAGCAGTTGGGGGCCTAGCGGGCGGGCCCTAGATACGCAGTATTTT. V and J are TRBV28 and TRBJ2-3; 8 bases match TRBD2. CDR1 and CDR2 (germline): MDHEN, SYDVKM. After removal of 4 bases from V and 5 bases from J, the junction contained 14 bases not matched to a gene. The CDR3 contains 17 residues.

This clone has a single count. The chain joins TRBV4-1 to TRBJ2-7, with 9 nucleotides matching TRBD2. CDR1 MGHRA and CDR2 YSYEKL come from the germline V gene. This CDR3 is built from 14 residues. Losses at the gene ends were 4 bases for V and 5 bases for J; bases not matched to a gene: 6. CDR3 protein: CASSRIAGEDEQYF. In DNA, the CDR3 is TGCGCCAGCAGCCGGATAGCGGGAGAGGACGAGCAGTACTTC.

This chain connects TRBV6-5 to TRBJ2-1, with 7 bases lining up with TRBD1. The CDR3 totals 16 residues. Germline lookup yields CDR1 MNHEY and CDR2 SVGAGI. J was trimmed by 5 bases and V by 0 bases; bases with no gene match: 7. The CDR3 DNA reads as TGTGCCAGCAGTTACTCGTGGCAGGGGGTTAACAATGAGCAGTTCTTC. This encodes CASSYSWQGVNNEQFF.

Only one count was recorded for this clone. This same CDR3 is encoded by further DNA sequences in the sample. The chain uses TRBV30 and TRBJ2-2; no firm D call. Germline assignment: CDR1 GTSNPN and CDR2 SVGIG (reference sequence). The CDR3 consists of 10 residues. Between the trimmed V and J ends, which lost 2 bases and 8 bases, there was a span of 3 bases. The chain's CDR3 is CAWSFGELFF. CDR3 DNA sequence: TGTGCCTGGAGTTTTGGGGAGCTGTTTTTT.

Turning to this clone: Other DNA variants within this sample encode the same CDR3. V and J are TRBV19 and TRBJ2-7; the D gene is possibly TRBD1 (6 bases). The ends were cut back, 5 bases at V and 3 bases at J, with 8 bases in the middle. CDR1 and CDR2 from the germline V gene are LNHDA and SQIVND (reference sequence). The CDR3 consists of 12 residues. The DNA for the CDR3 is TGTGCCAGTAGTCAACAGGGCTACGAGCAGTACTTC. Its protein is CASSQQGYEQYF.

This chain uses TRBV11-2 with TRBJ2-2, with 11 bases aligning to TRBD2. V shed 5 bases and J 8 bases; nucleotides not matched to a gene: 4. The CDR3 has 14 residues. The germline V gene has CDR1 SGHAT and CDR2 FQNNGV. CDR3 coding DNA: TGTGCCAGCAGCATTACTAGCGGGAGAGGGGAGCTGTTTTTT. Its translation is CASSITSGRGELFF.

The chain is built from TRBV7-2 and TRBJ2-4; D possibly corresponds to TRBD2 (5 bases). From germline, CDR1 is SGHTA and CDR2 FQGNSA. This CDR3 has 14 amino acids. Trimming pared 1 base from V and 7 bases from J, leaving 11 bases between. Here the CDR3 DNA reads TGTGCCAGCAGCTTAGGCCTAGCTCCCAACATTCAGTACTTC. Translated, it gives CASSLGLAPNIQYF.

V usage is TRBV19 and J usage is TRBJ1-3; D call uncertain. The germline gives CDR1 LNHDA, CDR2 SQIVND (reference sequence). The CDR3 extends over 13 amino acids. Trimming removed 8 bases from V and 2 bases from J, with 10 bases in between. Here the CDR3 reads CASSVAAGNTIYF. CDR3 sequence (DNA): TGTGCCAGTTCTGTGGCGGCTGGAAACACCATATATTTT.

J is TRBJ2-7 and V is TRBV28; the match to TRBD2 covers 14 bases. V was clipped by 6 bases and J by 6 bases; unmatched bases: 13. CDR3 length equals 17 residues. From germline, CDR1 is MDHEN and CDR2 SYDVKM. CDR3 region: CASSRPGTSGSFPEQYF. The DNA for the CDR3 is TGTGCCAGCAGCCGTCCCGGGACTAGCGGGAGTTTCCCCGAGCAGTACTTC.

The chain carries TRBV28 and TRBJ2-7; D gene unclear. V was pared by 3 bases and J by 2 bases, with 11 bases between. The CDR3 sequence is 14 residues long. Germline V gives CDR1 MDHEN, CDR2 SYDVKM. CDR3 in amino acids: CASSFVASAYEQYF. The DNA of the CDR3 is TGTGCCAGCAGTTTTGTCGCCTCTGCCTACGAGCAGTACTTC.

A remark on this clone: This sample also contains other DNA sequences that code for the same CDR3. CDR3 region: CASSSRDSFSYEQYF. CDR3 sequence (DNA): TGTGCCAGCAGCAGCCGGGACAGTTTCTCCTACGAGCAGTACTTC. The chain joins TRBV7-9 to TRBJ2-7; 7 bases match TRBD1. Germline V gene sequence: CDR1 SEHNR, CDR2 FQNEAQ (reference sequence). The V gene end was trimmed by 5 bases and the J gene end by 0 bases; junction bases not matched to a gene: 7. This CDR3 has 15 residues. Filled out from reference TRBV7-9 and TRBJ2-7, the complete variable domain reads DTGVSQNPRHKITKRGQNVTFRCDPISEHNRLYWYRQTLGQGPEFLTYFQNEAQLEKSRLLSDRFSAERPKGSFSTLEIQRTEQGDSAMYLCASSSRDSFSYEQYFGPGTRLTVT.

The gene calls are TRBV5-6 and TRBJ2-1, with D possibly matching TRBD2 (5 bases). The length of the CDR3 is 15 residues. CDR1 is SGHDT and CDR2 is YYEEEE in the germline V gene. V was clipped by 0 bases and J by 15 bases, with 22 bases between them. CDR3 protein: CASSLGGSQLLVRFF. The CDR3 DNA reads as TGTGCCAGCAGCTTGGGAGGGTCCCAGTTATTGGTGCGGTTCTTC.

The chain is built from TRBV5-1 and TRBJ1-3; no firm D call. Looked up from germline, CDR1 is SGHRS and CDR2 is YFSETQ. The V end lost 4 bases, the J end lost 1 base, and 15 bases lay between the germline ends. The CDR3 extends over 16 amino acids. The CDR3 sequence is CASSPEAFTSGNTIYF. CDR3 nucleotides: TGCGCCAGCAGCCCGGAGGCCTTTACATCTGGAAACACCATATATTTT.

The chain uses TRBV7-2 and TRBJ2-3; TRBD2 matches 8 bases. V dropped 6 bases and J dropped 2; count of bases not matched to a gene: 7. Germline lookup yields CDR1 SGHTA and CDR2 FQGNSA. This CDR3 contains 15 residues. In nucleotides, the CDR3 is TGTGCCAGCAGTTTCCTAGCGGGCCTCACAGATACGCAGTATTTT. This gives the protein CASSFLAGLTDTQYF.

This chain connects TRBV9 to TRBJ2-3, with 12 bases aligning to TRBD2. CDR3 length equals 15 residues. V shed 3 bases, J shed 4 bases, and the junction held 3 bases outside the gene matches. Looked up from germline, CDR1 is SGDLS and CDR2 is YYNGEE. CDR3 in amino acids: CASSEPSGRADTQYF. CDR3 bases: TGTGCCAGCAGCGAACCTAGCGGGAGGGCAGATACGCAGTATTTT. Together with reference TRBV9 and TRBJ2-3, the CDR3 gives the full variable domain: DSGVTQTPKHLITATGQRVTLRCSPRSGDLSVYWYQQSLDQGLQFLIQYYNGEERAKGNILERFSAQQFPDLHSELNLSSLELGDSALYFCASSEPSGRADTQYFGPGTRLTVL.

Only one count was recorded for this clone. J is TRBJ1-5 and V is TRBV19; no firm D call. Germline CDR1 and CDR2: LNHDA and SQIVND (reference sequence). Trimming shortened V by 4 bases and J by 2 bases, and 12 bases separated the two germline ends. The CDR3 totals 15 residues. CDR3 in DNA: TGTGCCAGTAGTAACAAGGCAGGAGGCAATCAGCCCCAGCATTTT. It yields the protein CASSNKAGGNQPQHF.

The chain links TRBV28 to TRBJ2-7; tentatively, D is TRBD2 (5 bases). Germline-derived CDR1 and CDR2 are MDHEN and SYDVKM. The CDR3 contains 16 residues. V was cut by 4 bases and J by 3 bases, with 19 bases left in between. This chain's CDR3 is CASSSGIDSRFYEQYF. CDR3 coding DNA: TGTGCCAGCAGTTCCGGGATAGACTCTAGGTTCTACGAGCAGTACTTC.

The J gene is TRBJ1-2, the V gene TRBV10-3; TRBD1 is a possible D gene (5 bases). V was clipped by 0 bases and J by 4 bases, with 12 bases between them. This CDR3 region has 15 residues. Germline V gene lookup returns CDR1 ENHRY and CDR2 SYGVKD. The CDR3 nucleotides are TGTGCCATCAGTGAGTCAGGGGCCGCATTCTATGGCTACACCTTC. Translated, it gives CAISESGAAFYGYTF.

V is TRBV19 and J is TRBJ2-3; 9 bases agree with TRBD2. CDR3 length: 16 amino acids. J was trimmed by 2 bases and V by 5 bases; bases with no gene match: 8. CDR1 and CDR2 from the germline V gene are LNHDA and SQIVND (reference sequence). This CDR3 reads CASSASRLAATDTQYF. In nucleotides, the CDR3 is TGTGCCAGTAGTGCCTCACGACTAGCGGCCACAGATACGCAGTATTTT.

CDR3 sequence reads: CASRHNRDFHEQYF. DNA for the CDR3: TGTGCCAGCAGACATAACCGGGACTTCCACGAGCAGTACTTC. V and J are TRBV2 and TRBJ2-7, with D maybe TRBD2 (6 bases). Germline V gene sequence: CDR1 SNHLY, CDR2 FYNNEI. V was trimmed by 6 bases and J by 5 bases, leaving 17 bases between them. The CDR3 is made up of 14 amino acids.

The V call is TRBV4-1, the J call TRBJ2-7; 7 nucleotides agree with TRBD2. Germline V lookup: CDR1 MGHRA, CDR2 YSYEKL. The J segment lost 0 bases and the V segment lost 4 bases, leaving 9 bases of the junction unmatched. The CDR3 is made up of 16 amino acids. The CDR3 DNA reads TGCGCCAGCAGCCTGCGAGGGCTAGCGGCCTCCTACGAGCAGTACTTC. Amino acid sequence: CASSLRGLAASYEQYF.

The V gene is TRBV6-1, the J gene TRBJ2-1; TRBD1 matches at 8 bases. J lost 4 bases, V lost 1 base, and 3 bases had no gene match. Germline V lookup: CDR1 MNHNS, CDR2 SASEGT. CDR3 length equals 15 residues. As DNA, the CDR3 is TGTGCCAGCAGTGAAGAGAGGACAGGGTACAATGAGCAGTTCTTC. Residues: CASSEERTGYNEQFF.

This clone has just one count. The chain combines TRBV7-3 with TRBJ2-3, with TRBD1 matching over 9 bases. Trimming removed 5 bases from V and 2 bases from J; junction bases left unmatched: 5. The CDR3 is made up of 15 amino acids. Germline lookup yields CDR1 SGHTA and CDR2 FQGTGA. The DNA of the CDR3 is TGTGCCAGCAGCGCCGACAGGGGGTTCACAGATACGCAGTATTTT. Protein: CASSADRGFTDTQYF.

The chain employs TRBV10-2 and TRBJ2-5, with D possibly called TRBD1 or TRBD2 (5 bases each). The germline V gene encodes CDR1 WSHSY and CDR2 SAAADI. V was pared by 3 bases and J by 2 bases, with 10 bases between. This CDR3 has 14 residues. Written as DNA, the CDR3 is TGCGCCAGCAGTGACCGGGACGGGCAAGAGACCCAGTACTTC. Translated, it gives CASSDRDGQETQYF.